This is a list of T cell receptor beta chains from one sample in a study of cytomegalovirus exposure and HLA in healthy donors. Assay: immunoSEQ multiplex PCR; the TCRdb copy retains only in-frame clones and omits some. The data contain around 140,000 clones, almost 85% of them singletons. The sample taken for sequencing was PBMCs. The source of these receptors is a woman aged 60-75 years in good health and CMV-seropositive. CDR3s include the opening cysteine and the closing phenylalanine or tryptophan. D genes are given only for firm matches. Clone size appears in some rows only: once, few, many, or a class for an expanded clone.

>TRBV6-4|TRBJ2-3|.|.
CASAPIRTQYF
TGTGCCAGCGCCCCCATCAGGACGCAGTATTTT
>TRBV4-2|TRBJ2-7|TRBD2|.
CASSQVGASGGSYEQYF
TGTGCCAGCAGCCAAGTCGGGGCTAGCGGGGGTTCCTACGAGCAGTACTTC
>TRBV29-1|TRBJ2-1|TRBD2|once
CSVGHSPSGRNEQFF
TGCAGCGTTGGTCATTCCCCTAGCGGGAGGAATGAGCAGTTCTTC
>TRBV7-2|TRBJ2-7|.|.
CASSPQGGYEQYF
TGTGCCAGCAGCCCCCAAGGGGGTTACGAGCAGTACTTC
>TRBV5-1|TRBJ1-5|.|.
CASSWGGFGSNQPQHF
TGCGCCAGCAGCTGGGGGGGGTTTGGGAGCAATCAGCCCCAGCATTTT
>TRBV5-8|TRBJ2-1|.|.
CASSRLTAYNEQFF
TGTGCCAGCAGCCGACTTACCGCCTACAATGAGCAGTTCTTC
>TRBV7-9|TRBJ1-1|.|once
CASSYRGDAEAFF
TGTGCCAGCAGCTATCGGGGGGATGCTGAAGCTTTCTTT
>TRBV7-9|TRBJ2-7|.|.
CASSLSGSYEQYF
TGTGCCAGCAGCTTAAGCGGTTCCTACGAGCAGTACTTC
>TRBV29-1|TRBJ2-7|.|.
CSGHGDLTYEQYF
TGCAGCGGTCACGGGGATTTAACCTACGAGCAGTACTTC
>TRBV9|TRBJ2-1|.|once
CASSVDSVLVEQFF
TGTGCCAGCAGCGTAGATTCAGTTTTGGTTGAGCAGTTCTTC
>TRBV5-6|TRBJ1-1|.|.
CASSLAQNTEAFF
TGTGCCAGCAGCCTGGCCCAGAACACTGAAGCTTTCTTT
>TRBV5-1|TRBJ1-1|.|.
CASSLQGNTEAFF
TGCGCCAGCAGCTTGCAGGGGAACACTGAAGCTTTCTTT
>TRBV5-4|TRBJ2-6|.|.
CASSSTGANVLTF
TGTGCCAGCAGCTCCACTGGGGCCAACGTCCTGACTTTC
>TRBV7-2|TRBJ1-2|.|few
CASSPGRVSYGYTF
TGTGCCAGCAGCCCCGGGAGGGTTAGCTATGGCTACACCTTC
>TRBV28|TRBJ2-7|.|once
CASRLQGGRLYEQYF
TGTGCCAGCAGGTTACAGGGAGGTCGCCTCTACGAGCAGTACTTC
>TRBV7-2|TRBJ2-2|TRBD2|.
CASSPDSGRRGGELFF
TGTGCCAGCAGCCCCGATAGCGGGAGACGTGGCGGGGAGCTGTTTTTT
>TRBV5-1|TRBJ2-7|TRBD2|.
CASSFLGTSGRQREQYF
TGCGCCAGCAGCTTCTTGGGGACTAGCGGGAGACAACGGGAGCAGTACTTC
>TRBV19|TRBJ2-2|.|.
CASRRENTGELFF
TGTGCCAGTAGGCGGGAGAACACCGGGGAGCTGTTTTTT
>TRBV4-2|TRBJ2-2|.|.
CASSPDSGELFF
TGTGCCAGCAGCCCCGACAGCGGGGAGCTGTTTTTT
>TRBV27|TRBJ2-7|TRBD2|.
CASSAASGRTYEQYF
TGTGCCAGCAGTGCGGCTAGCGGGAGGACCTACGAGCAGTACTTC
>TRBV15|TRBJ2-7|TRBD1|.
CATSRGGQGYYEQYF
TGTGCCACCAGCAGAGGCGGACAGGGGTACTACGAGCAGTACTTC
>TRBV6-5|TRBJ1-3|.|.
CASTRGFGNTIYF
TGTGCCAGCACGAGGGGGTTTGGAAACACCATATATTTT
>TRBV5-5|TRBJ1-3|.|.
CASSLLIPSSGNTIYF
TGTGCCAGCAGCTTGCTGATACCCAGCTCTGGAAACACCATATATTTT
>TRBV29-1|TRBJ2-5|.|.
CSVAKNFAGPETQYF
TGCAGCGTTGCAAAGAATTTTGCGGGCCCGGAGACCCAGTACTTC
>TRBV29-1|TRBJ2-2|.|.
CSAYRLAGELFF
TGCAGCGCCTATAGACTAGCCGGGGAGCTGTTTTTT
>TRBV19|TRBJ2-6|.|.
CASQIWGSGANVLTF
TGTGCCAGCCAAATCTGGGGCTCCGGGGCCAACGTCCTGACTTTC
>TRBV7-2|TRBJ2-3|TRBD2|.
CASSWGRSGSTDTQYF
TGTGCCAGCAGCTGGGGGAGGAGCGGGAGTACAGATACGCAGTATTTT
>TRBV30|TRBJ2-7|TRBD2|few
CAWSTLGLAGGQLHEQYF
TGTGCCTGGAGTACCCTAGGACTAGCGGGAGGGCAATTGCACGAGCAGTACTTC
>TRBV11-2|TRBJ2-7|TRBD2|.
CASSLAGLASSYEQYF
TGTGCCAGCAGCTTAGCCGGACTAGCGAGCTCCTACGAGCAGTACTTC
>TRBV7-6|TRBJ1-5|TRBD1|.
CASSLTGDPNQPQHF
TGTGCCAGCAGCCTAACAGGGGACCCCAATCAGCCCCAGCATTTT
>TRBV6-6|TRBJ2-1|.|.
CASSYSQAVPYNEQFF
TGTGCCAGCAGTTACTCCCAGGCAGTCCCCTACAATGAGCAGTTCTTC
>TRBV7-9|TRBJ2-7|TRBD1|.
CASSLAQGVIMDEQYF
TGTGCCAGCAGCTTAGCCCAGGGGGTAATCATGGACGAGCAGTACTTC
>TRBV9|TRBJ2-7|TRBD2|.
CASSTGLAGGSYEQYF
TGTGCCAGCTCCACCGGACTAGCGGGTGGCTCCTACGAGCAGTACTTC
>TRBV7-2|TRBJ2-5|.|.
CASSPPVTGLGETQYF
TGTGCCAGCAGCCCCCCCGTAACGGGGTTAGGGGAGACCCAGTACTTC
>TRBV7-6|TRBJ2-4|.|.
CASSAQLRGESSVKNIQYF
TGTGCCAGCAGTGCGCAACTAAGGGGCGAGTCCTCGGTCAAAAACATTCAGTACTTC
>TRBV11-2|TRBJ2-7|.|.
CASRGGLAVSYEQYF
TGTGCCAGCAGGGGGGGGCTAGCGGTCTCCTACGAGCAGTACTTC
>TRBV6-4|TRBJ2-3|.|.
CASSPSLRGNTDTQYF
TGTGCCAGCAGTCCAAGTCTGCGCGGGAATACAGATACGCAGTATTTT
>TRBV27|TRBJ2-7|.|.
CASSLLYEQYF
TGTGCCAGCAGTCTCCTCTACGAGCAGTACTTC
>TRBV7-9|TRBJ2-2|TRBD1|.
CASSPTGGTGELFF
TGTGCCAGCAGCCCAACAGGGGGCACCGGGGAGCTGTTTTTT
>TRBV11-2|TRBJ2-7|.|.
CASSLGLAFYEQYF
TGTGCCAGCAGCTTAGGTCTAGCTTTCTACGAGCAGTACTTC
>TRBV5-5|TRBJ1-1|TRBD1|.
CASSLGTGVTEAFF
TGTGCCAGCAGCTTAGGGACAGGGGTCACTGAAGCTTTCTTT
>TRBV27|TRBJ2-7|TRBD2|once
CASSLGGSYEQYF
TGTGCCAGCAGTTTAGGCGGGAGCTACGAGCAGTACTTC